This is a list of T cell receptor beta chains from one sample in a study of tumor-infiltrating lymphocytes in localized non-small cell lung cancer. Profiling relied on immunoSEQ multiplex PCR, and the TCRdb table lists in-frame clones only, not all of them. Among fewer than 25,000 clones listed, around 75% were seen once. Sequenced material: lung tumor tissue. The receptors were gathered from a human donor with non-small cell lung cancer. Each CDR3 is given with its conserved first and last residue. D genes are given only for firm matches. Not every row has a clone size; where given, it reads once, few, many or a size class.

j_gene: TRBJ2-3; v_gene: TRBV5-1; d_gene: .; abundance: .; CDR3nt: TGCGCCAGCAGCTTGGGGGGCACAGATACGCAGTATTTT; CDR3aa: CASSLGGTDTQYF
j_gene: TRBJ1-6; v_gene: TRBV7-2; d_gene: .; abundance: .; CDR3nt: TGTGCCAGCAGCGCGTCGGGACCCCCTTCACCCCTCCACTTT; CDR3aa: CASSASGPPSPLHF
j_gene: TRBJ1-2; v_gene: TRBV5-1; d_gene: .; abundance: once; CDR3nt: TGCGCCAGCAGCTTGGAGAACAGAGGGGTTTTCTATGGCTACACCTTC; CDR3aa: CASSLENRGVFYGYTF
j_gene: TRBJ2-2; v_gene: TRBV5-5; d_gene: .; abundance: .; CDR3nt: TGTGCCAGCAGCCTCCGAGTACTAACCGGGGAGCTGTTTTTT; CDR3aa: CASSLRVLTGELFF
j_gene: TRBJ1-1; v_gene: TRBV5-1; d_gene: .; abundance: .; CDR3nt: TGCGCCAGCAGCGCGGGGACGAACACTGAAGCTTTCTTT; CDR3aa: CASSAGTNTEAFF
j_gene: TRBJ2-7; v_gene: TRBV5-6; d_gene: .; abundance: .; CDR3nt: TGTGCCAGCAGCTTGTCAGGGCGGGGGCCCTCCTACGAGCAGTACTTC; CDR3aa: CASSLSGRGPSYEQYF
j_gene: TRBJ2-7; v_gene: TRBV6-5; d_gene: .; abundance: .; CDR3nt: TGTGCCAGCAGTTACTCGCTTATCTCTGCCTCCTACGAGCAGTACTTC; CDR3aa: CASSYSLISASYEQYF
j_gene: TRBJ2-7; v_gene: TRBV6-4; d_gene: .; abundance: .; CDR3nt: TGTGCCAGCAACCCCTTGGGGGATCACGAGCAGTACTTC; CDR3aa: CASNPLGDHEQYF
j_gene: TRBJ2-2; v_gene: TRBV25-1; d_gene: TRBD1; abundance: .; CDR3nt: TGTGCCAGCAGCTGGGGACAGACCACCGGGGAGCTGTTTTTT; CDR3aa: CASSWGQTTGELFF
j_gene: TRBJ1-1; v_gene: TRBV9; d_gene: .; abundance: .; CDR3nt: TGTGCCAGCAGCGCGAGACAGGCCGCGGACACTGAAGCTTTCTTT; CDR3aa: CASSARQAADTEAFF
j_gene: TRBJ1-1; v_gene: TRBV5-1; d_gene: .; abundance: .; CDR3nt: TGCGCCAGCTCCGGGGGGAACGGTGAAGCTTTCTTT; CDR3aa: CASSGGNGEAFF
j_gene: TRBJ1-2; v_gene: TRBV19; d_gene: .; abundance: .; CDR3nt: TGTGCCAGTAGTATAGGGAGAGATTTTGGCAACTATGGCTACACCTTC; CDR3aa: CASSIGRDFGNYGYTF
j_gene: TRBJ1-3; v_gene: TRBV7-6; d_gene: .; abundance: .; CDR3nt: TGTGCCAGCAGCGCCGGTAGAGTTAGCTCTGGAAACACCATATATTTT; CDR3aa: CASSAGRVSSGNTIYF
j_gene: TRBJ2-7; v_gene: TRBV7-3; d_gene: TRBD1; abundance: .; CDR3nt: TGTGCCAGCAGCTTAACGGGACAGGGCCAGCAGTACTTC; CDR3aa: CASSLTGQGQQYF
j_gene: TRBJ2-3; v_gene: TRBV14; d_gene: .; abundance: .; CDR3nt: TGTGCCAGCAGCCCCGGACTCCCCACAGATACGCAGTATTTT; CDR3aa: CASSPGLPTDTQYF
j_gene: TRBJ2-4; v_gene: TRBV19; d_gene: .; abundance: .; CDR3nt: TGTGCCAGTAGTATTTTGACAGATGAAAACATTCAGTACTTC; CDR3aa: CASSILTDENIQYF